This entry lists 17 T cell receptor beta chains sequenced from one sample in a study of PD-1 blockade in classical Hodgkin lymphoma. Indicated time point: cycle 4 day 1 (C4D1), after 6 weeks of nivolumab. Exposure to brentuximab vedotin varied, and each patient had relapsed following autologous stem cell transplantation. TCRdb's copy holds only in-frame clones and misses some; the assay was immunoSEQ multiplex PCR. The sample shows about 90,000 clones, approximately 83% of them seen only once. The sequencing used peripheral blood mononuclear cells (PBMCs), collected before the fourth cycle of nivolumab. These receptor sequences come from a human donor with classical Hodgkin lymphoma.

The V gene is TRBV4-2, the J gene TRBJ2-4; D is unclear. Germline V gives CDR1 LGHNA, CDR2 YNFKEQ. V lost 4 bases and J 0 bases, leaving 10 bases between the germline ends. CDR3 length equals 15 residues. This CDR3 reads CASSPRLLAKNIQYF. The CDR3 nucleotides read TGTGCCAGCAGCCCGCGTCTCTTAGCCAAAAACATTCAGTACTTC.

Only one count was recorded for this clone. This chain connects TRBV5-1 to TRBJ2-7, with a tentative D call TRBD1 (6 bases). CDR3 size: 13 residues. V was trimmed by 4 bases and J by 2 bases, leaving 10 bases between them. The germline CDR1 and CDR2 sequences are SGHRS and YFSETQ. In DNA, the CDR3 is TGCGCCAGCAGCGTTGACAGGCCCTACGAGCAGTACTTC. This sequence encodes CASSVDRPYEQYF.

CDR3 region: CASGEWSYGYTF. DNA for the CDR3: TGTGCCAGCGGTGAATGGTCCTATGGCTACACCTTC. The rearrangement joins TRBV5-6 to TRBJ1-2; D remains unclear. Trimming left V 7 bases short and J 4 bases short, with 11 bases between. There are 12 residues in the CDR3. Germline CDR1 SGHDT, CDR2 YYEEEE. Complete variable domain (other parts from reference TRBV5-6 and TRBJ1-2): DAGVTQSPTHLIKTRGQQVTLRCSPKSGHDTVSWYQQALGQGPQFIFQYYEEEERQRGNFPDRFSGHQFPNYSSELNVNALLLGDSALYLCASGEWSYGYTFGSGTRLTVV.

The V gene is TRBV7-6, the J gene TRBJ2-3; TRBD2 aligns across 11 bases. The CDR3 contains 16 residues. Per the germline V gene, CDR1 is SGHVS and CDR2 is FNYEAQ. J gave up 6 bases and V 3 bases, and 8 bases lay outside the gene matches. The CDR3 nucleotides are TGTGCCAGCAGCTTGGTGGGACTAGCGGCCTCCGATACGCAGTATTTT. Amino acids: CASSLVGLAASDTQYF.

The chain has TRBV7-7 and TRBJ2-1, with TRBD2 matching 10 bases. The CDR3 spans 16 residues. J gave up 4 bases and V 5 bases, and 8 bases lay outside the gene matches. Germline V CDR1 and CDR2: SSHAT, FNYEAQ (reference sequence). Here the CDR3 reads CASSTRAGGPYNEQFF. CDR3 nucleotides: TGTGCCAGCAGCACCCGAGCGGGAGGGCCGTACAATGAGCAGTTCTTC.

The gene calls are TRBV5-1 and TRBJ1-4; 7 bases line up with TRBD1. Germline V gives CDR1 SGHRS, CDR2 YFSETQ. The CDR3 loop spans 15 amino acids. The ends lost 4 bases at V and 5 bases at J; junction bases unmatched: 8. CDR3 sequence: CASSPMGQSNEKLFF. In DNA, the CDR3 is TGCGCCAGCAGCCCGATGGGACAGTCCAATGAAAAACTGTTTTTT.

This chain links TRBV10-2 with TRBJ2-1; D call uncertain. The V end was cut by 4 bases, the J end by 7 bases, with 5 bases between. CDR1 is WSHSY and CDR2 is SAAADI in the germline V gene. The CDR3 sequence is 11 residues long. CDR3 sequence: CASSVVNEQFF. CDR3 nucleotide sequence: TGCGCCAGCAGTGTGGTAAATGAGCAGTTCTTC.

The V gene is TRBV29-1, the J gene TRBJ1-2; D ambiguous. Trimming left V 0 bases short and J 4 bases short, with 12 bases between. The CDR3 has 14 amino acids. CDR1 is SQVTM and CDR2 is ANQGSEA in the germline V gene. The CDR3 nucleotides read TGCAGCGTTGAAGATGGGGAGGGAATCTATGGCTACACCTTC. Its protein product is CSVEDGEGIYGYTF. Supplemented by reference TRBV29-1 and TRBJ1-2, the full variable domain reads SAVISQKPSRDICQRGTSLTIQCQVDSQVTMMFWYRQQPGQSLTLIATANQGSEATYESGFVIDKFPISRPNLTFSTLTVSNMSPEDSSIYLCSVEDGEGIYGYTFGSGTRLTVV.

This chain joins TRBV9 and TRBJ2-2; possibly TRBD2 for D (5 bases). The CDR3 runs 16 residues. V lost 4 bases and J 0 bases, leaving 13 bases between the germline ends. Germline V gives CDR1 SGDLS, CDR2 YYNGEE. For the CDR3, the DNA is TGTGCCAGCAGCCAACTCGAGGGATCGAACACCGGGGAGCTGTTTTTT. Translated, it gives CASSQLEGSNTGELFF.

This sequence joins TRBV5-1 and TRBJ1-1; 8 bases fit TRBD1. Germline CDR1 and CDR2: SGHRS and YFSETQ. Trimming cost V 4 bases and J 1 base; bases outside gene matches: 6. This CDR3 region has 15 residues. Here the CDR3 reads CASSPRTGSNTEAFF. The CDR3 coding sequence is TGCGCCAGCAGCCCTCGGACAGGGTCGAACACTGAAGCTTTCTTT.

The chain links TRBV18 to TRBJ1-3, with D unresolved. The germline gives CDR1 KGHSH, CDR2 LQKENI. V lost 1 base, J lost 0 bases, and 7 bases lay in between. The CDR3 has 15 residues. The CDR3 DNA reads TGTGCCAGCTCACCACGGGCGGGCTCTGGAAACACCATATATTTT. As protein: CASSPRAGSGNTIYF. Full variable domain (outside the CDR3, taken from reference TRBV18 and TRBJ1-3): NAGVMQNPRHLVRRRGQEARLRCSPMKGHSHVYWYRQLPEEGLKFMVYLQKENIIDESGMPKERFSAEFPKEGPSILRIQQVVRGDSAAYFCASSPRAGSGNTIYFGEGSWLTVV.

The CDR3 bases are TGTGCCACCAGCAGAGAGAATAGGAGAGAGACCCAGTACTTC. Translating it yields CATSRENRRETQYF. J is TRBJ2-5 and V is TRBV15; D call uncertain. The germline V and J ends were trimmed by 0 bases and 4 bases, with 9 bases remaining between them. Germline V gene data show CDR1 as LNHNV and CDR2 as YYDKDF (reference sequence). The CDR3 consists of 14 residues.

This clone is a singleton in its sample. This chain joins TRBV10-3 and TRBJ2-1; 7 nucleotides agree with TRBD2. Germline values: CDR1 ENHRY, CDR2 SYGVKD. The CDR3 spans 13 residues. V lost 0 bases, J lost 12 bases, and 5 bases stayed unmatched. The CDR3 DNA is TGTGCCATCAGTGAGTCTTATGGACTAGGGCAGTTCTTC. Its translation: CAISESYGLGQFF.

The chain couples TRBV10-3 to TRBJ2-3; TRBD2 matches 11 bases. The germline gives CDR1 ENHRY, CDR2 SYGVKD. V shed 6 bases, J shed 1 base, and the junction held 3 bases outside the gene matches. This CDR3 spans 15 amino acids. Here the CDR3 reads CAISPLAGGTDTQYF. CDR3 coding DNA: TGTGCCATCAGCCCACTAGCGGGGGGCACAGATACGCAGTATTTT.

The chain links TRBV5-6 to TRBJ2-7, with 9 positions matching TRBD1. V gave up 5 bases and J gave up 4 bases; unmatched junction bases: 10. The CDR3 is 15 residues long. Per the germline V gene, CDR1 is SGHDT and CDR2 is YYEEEE. The CDR3 loop reads CASRGQGWNLYEQYF. CDR3 nucleotides: TGTGCCAGCAGGGGACAGGGTTGGAACCTATACGAGCAGTACTTC.

Concerning this clone: Other nucleotide sequences in the sample specify the same CDR3. The gene calls are TRBV19 and TRBJ1-1; D might be TRBD1 (5 bases). Trimming left V 1 base short and J 0 bases short, with 9 bases between. This CDR3 is 15 amino acids long. From germline, CDR1 is LNHDA and CDR2 SQIVND (reference sequence). CDR3 in DNA: TGTGCCAGTAGTATAGGCCGGGGGATGAACACTGAAGCTTTCTTT. Residues: CASSIGRGMNTEAFF.

The chain is built from TRBV10-3 and TRBJ2-3, with a weak D call TRBD2 (6 bases). Germline loops: CDR1 ENHRY, CDR2 SYGVKD. The V end lost 8 bases, the J end lost 3 bases, and 9 bases lay between the germline ends. The CDR3 is made up of 12 amino acids. The CDR3: CAISRETDTQYF. Written as DNA, the CDR3 is TGTGCCATCTCACGGGAGACAGATACGCAGTATTTT.